The clone carrying this T cell receptor (beta chain) has just a few counts. A much larger clonotype is one base distant, so this may be a read error. The record originates from a study of blood T cells in healthy people across ages. Through a sample-barcoded 5' primer and a J-beta primer mix, a second PCR was run for roughly 7 to 11 cycles. TCRdb re-analysed the 5' RACE reads in MiXCR, keeping a single row per CDR3 protein. This table holds about 690,000 distinct CDR3 sequences, around 38% found once. The CDR3 loop spans 15 amino acids. Germline V gene lookup returns CDR1 DFQATT and CDR2 SNEGSKA (reference sequence). V was trimmed by 6 bases and J by 3 bases, leaving 19 bases between them.

This TCR was recovered from a man older than 75 in good health. The V and J genes are TRBV20-1 and TRBJ2-3; possible D gene TRBD1, 5 bases. The sample comprised blood. CDR3 region: CSAPWGQASTDTQYF. CDR3 nucleotides: TGCAGTGCCCCCTGGGGCCAAGCAAGTACAGATACGCAGTATTTT.